Listed below are T cell receptor beta chains from one sample, sequenced in a study of blood T cell repertoires in COVID-19. Using immunoSEQ multiplex PCR, the repertoire was profiled, and TCRdb retains in-frame clones only, with some absent. The repertoire holds fewer than 250,000 clones, with approximately 84% as singletons. Sequencing input: peripheral blood. These receptors were collected from a man aged 45-65 years with acute or convalescent COVID-19. Each CDR3 is given with its conserved first and last residue. Fields, in order: J gene, clone size, V gene, D gene, CDR3 protein, CDR3 DNA. D genes are given only for firm matches. Not all rows give a size; the values are once, few, many and, for expanded clones, a class.

TRBJ1-4	-	TRBV4-1	-	CASSQLSEGAPNEKLFF	TGCGCCAGCAGCCAATTGTCGGAAGGGGCCCCTAATGAAAAACTGTTTTTT
TRBJ1-5	-	TRBV11-2	-	CASSLGTFNQPQHF	TGTGCCAGCAGCTTAGGGACATTCAATCAGCCCCAGCATTTT
TRBJ2-7	few	TRBV4-1	-	CASSQTTAYEQYF	TGCGCCAGCAGCCAAACAACCGCCTACGAGCAGTACTTC
TRBJ2-2	-	TRBV11-3	TRBD2	CASSLGSGRASPGELFF	TGTGCCAGCAGCTTAGGTAGCGGGAGGGCCTCCCCCGGGGAGCTGTTTTTT
TRBJ1-1	-	TRBV28	-	CASSLSRSLNTEAFF	TGTGCCAGCAGTTTATCCAGGTCCCTGAACACTGAAGCTTTCTTT
TRBJ1-1	-	TRBV7-9	TRBD1	CASSLDSGTATGFF	TGTGCCAGCAGCTTAGATTCTGGGACAGCCACGGGTTTCTTT
TRBJ1-1	-	TRBV5-1	TRBD1	CASSLGDREVTEAFF	TGCGCCAGCAGCTTGGGGGACAGGGAGGTCACTGAAGCTTTCTTT
TRBJ1-3	once	TRBV18	TRBD1	CASSPSGQSSGNTIYF	TGTGCCAGCTCACCTTCGGGACAGAGCTCTGGAAACACCATATATTTT
TRBJ2-7	-	TRBV5-1	-	CASSPRGVDEQYF	TGCGCCAGCAGCCCAAGGGGTGTCGACGAGCAGTACTTC
TRBJ1-2	-	TRBV6-5	TRBD1	CASSLGQGGIHGYTF	TGTGCCAGCAGTCTCGGACAGGGTGGAATCCATGGCTACACCTTC
TRBJ1-2	-	TRBV6-1	-	CASSEGGRQYGYTF	TGTGCCAGCAGTGAAGGGGGCAGACAATATGGCTACACCTTC
TRBJ1-2	-	TRBV5-1	-	CASSLLAGIGYGYTF	TGCGCCAGCAGCTTGTTGGCAGGGATTGGCTATGGCTACACCTTC
TRBJ1-1	-	TRBV5-4	-	CASSGGTENTEAFF	TGTGCCAGCAGCGGCGGGACGGAGAACACTGAAGCTTTCTTT
TRBJ1-2	once	TRBV2	-	CASTVGDGGYTF	TGTGCCAGCACAGTAGGAGATGGTGGCTACACCTTC
TRBJ2-7	-	TRBV9	TRBD2	CASSAGGETVGYEQYF	TGTGCCAGCAGCGCGGGGGGTGAGACAGTGGGATACGAGCAGTACTTC
TRBJ2-7	-	TRBV19	TRBD1	CASSSKQGKGQYF	TGTGCCAGTAGCTCTAAACAGGGGAAAGGGCAGTACTTC
TRBJ1-1	-	TRBV3-1/TRBV3-2	-	CASSQQEMNTEAFF	TGTGCCAGCAGCCAACAGGAAATGAACACTGAAGCTTTCTTT
TRBJ1-1	-	TRBV6-1	-	CASSEAKGVEAFF	TGTGCCAGCAGTGAAGCGAAAGGGGTCGAAGCTTTCTTT
TRBJ1-5	few	TRBV6-5	-	CASSRLSAEHQPQHF	TGTGCCAGCAGTAGGCTTTCGGCGGAACATCAGCCCCAGCATTTT
TRBJ1-5	-	TRBV7-2	-	CASSLAYSNQPQHF	TGTGCCAGCAGCTTAGCGTATAGCAATCAGCCCCAGCATTTT
TRBJ1-2	once	TRBV18	-	CASSQTANYGYTF	TGTGCCAGCTCTCAGACAGCTAACTATGGCTACACCTTC
TRBJ2-5	-	TRBV7-3	-	CASSLGPQETQYF	TGTGCCAGCAGCTTAGGCCCCCAAGAGACCCAGTACTTC
TRBJ2-7	-	TRBV7-7	TRBD2	CASSPVVAGVDYEQYF	TGTGCTAGCAGCCCCGTAGTAGCGGGAGTTGACTACGAGCAGTACTTC
TRBJ1-1	few	TRBV5-1	-	CASSVGDKTLEAFF	TGCGCCAGCAGCGTAGGGGACAAGACACTTGAAGCTTTCTTT
TRBJ2-1	-	TRBV9	TRBD2	CASSVSGGGAFNEQFF	TGTGCCAGCAGCGTAAGTGGCGGGGGGGCCTTCAATGAGCAGTTCTTC
TRBJ2-7	few	TRBV27	TRBD1	CASSLIPGQGFTYEQYF	TGTGCCAGCAGTTTGATACCGGGACAGGGGTTTACCTACGAGCAGTACTTC
TRBJ1-4	-	TRBV5-1	TRBD1	CASNRGQGTNEKLFF	TGCGCCAGCAACAGGGGGCAGGGAACTAATGAAAAACTGTTTTTT
TRBJ1-5	-	TRBV24-1	-	CATSGGWSRQPQHF	TGTGCCACCAGTGGTGGGTGGAGTAGACAGCCCCAGCATTTT
TRBJ2-3	-	TRBV7-9	-	CASRPGLSTDTQYF	TGTGCCAGCAGACCGGGACTCAGCACAGATACGCAGTATTTT
TRBJ2-1	-	TRBV10-3	-	CAISERREEQFF	TGTGCCATCAGTGAGAGGCGGGAAGAGCAGTTCTTC
TRBJ2-5	once	TRBV5-1	TRBD2	CASSFQPSGGQETQYF	TGCGCCAGCAGCTTCCAGCCCAGCGGGGGACAAGAGACCCAGTACTTC
TRBJ1-4	once	TRBV6-5	-	CASSREPFGELFF	TGTGCCAGCAGCCGCGAACCCTTTGGAGAACTGTTTTTT
TRBJ2-7	-	TRBV5-1	-	CASSLGQSYEQYF	TGCGCCAGCAGCTTGGGGCAGTCCTACGAGCAGTACTTC
TRBJ1-5	-	TRBV28	TRBD1	CASSLDRGLSQPQHF	TGTGCCAGCAGTTTAGACAGGGGGCTAAGTCAGCCCCAGCATTTT
TRBJ2-3	-	TRBV27	-	CASPPIGGGPVDTQYF	TGTGCCAGCCCTCCAATTGGCGGAGGGCCAGTAGATACGCAGTATTTT
TRBJ1-1	-	TRBV23-1	-	CASSQTGSEAFF	TGCGCCAGCAGTCAAACCGGTTCTGAAGCTTTCTTT
TRBJ2-7	few	TRBV18	TRBD2	CASSPGGDPYEQYF	TGTGCCAGCTCACCCGGGGGGGATCCCTACGAGCAGTACTTC
TRBJ2-1	-	TRBV18	-	CASSPRSGLATGSYNEQFF	TGTGCCAGCTCACCACGGTCGGGGCTAGCGACCGGCTCCTACAATGAGCAGTTCTTC
TRBJ2-7	-	TRBV5-6	TRBD1	CASSSKHLTGGRGSYEQYF	TGTGCCAGCAGCTCCAAACACCTTACAGGGGGCAGGGGCTCCTACGAGCAGTACTTC
TRBJ2-7	-	TRBV4-1	TRBD1	CASSQGQGAGEQYF	TGCGCCAGCAGCCAAGGACAGGGGGCGGGCGAGCAGTACTTC
TRBJ1-3	-	TRBV30	-	CAWSVMAAGNTIYF	TGTGCCTGGAGTGTAATGGCTGCTGGAAACACCATATATTTT
TRBJ1-1	-	TRBV7-2	TRBD1	CASSLVVGQFKEAFF	TGTGCCAGCAGCTTAGTTGTGGGACAGTTCAAGGAAGCTTTCTTT
TRBJ1-2	-	TRBV6-5	-	CASSYSYPSVYGYTF	TGTGCCAGCAGTTACTCGTACCCAAGCGTCTATGGCTACACCTTC
TRBJ2-1	-	TRBV6-5	TRBD2	CASSYTSGDNEQFF	TGTGCCAGCAGTTATACTAGCGGGGACAATGAGCAGTTCTTC
TRBJ1-2	few	TRBV25-1	-	CASSDRGFYGYTF	TGTGCCAGCAGTGACAGGGGTTTCTATGGCTACACCTTC
TRBJ2-7	-	TRBV4-1	TRBD2	CASSQVGLAGDNEQYF	TGCGCCAGCAGCCAAGTAGGGCTCGCGGGAGATAACGAGCAGTACTTC
TRBJ1-5	few	TRBV4-1	-	CASSLEGSGLQPQHF	TGCGCCAGCAGCCTGGAGGGCTCGGGTTTGCAGCCCCAGCATTTT
TRBJ2-7	-	TRBV27	TRBD1	CASSPYPRTGGFEQYF	TGTGCCAGCAGTCCTTATCCCCGGACAGGGGGCTTCGAGCAGTACTTC
TRBJ2-5	-	TRBV6-5	TRBD1	CASKWDREGETQYF	TGTGCCAGCAAGTGGGACAGGGAGGGGGAGACCCAGTACTTC